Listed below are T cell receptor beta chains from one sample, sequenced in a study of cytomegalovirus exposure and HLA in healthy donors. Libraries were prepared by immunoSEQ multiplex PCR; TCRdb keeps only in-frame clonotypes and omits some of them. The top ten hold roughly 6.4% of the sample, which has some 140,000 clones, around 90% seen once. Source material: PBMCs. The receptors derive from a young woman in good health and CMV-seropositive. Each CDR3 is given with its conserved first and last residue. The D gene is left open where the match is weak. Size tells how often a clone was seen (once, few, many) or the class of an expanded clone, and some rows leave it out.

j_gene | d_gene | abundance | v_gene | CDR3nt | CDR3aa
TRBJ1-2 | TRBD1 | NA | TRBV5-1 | TGCGCCAGCAGCCACGGGACAGGGAGCAACACCTTC | CASSHGTGSNTF
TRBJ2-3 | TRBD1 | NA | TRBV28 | TGTGCCAGCGGGGACAGGGAAGCCACAGATACGCAGTATTTT | CASGDREATDTQYF
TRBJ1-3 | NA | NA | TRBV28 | TGTGCCAGCAGTTCAGGCTCTGGAAACACCATATATTTT | CASSSGSGNTIYF
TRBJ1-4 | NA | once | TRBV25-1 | TGTGCCAGCAGTGACTGGGCAGTGCAGGAAAAACTGTTTTTT | CASSDWAVQEKLFF
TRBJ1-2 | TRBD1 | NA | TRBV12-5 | TGTGCTAGTGGGACCGGGACAGGCAATGGCTACACCTTC | CASGTGTGNGYTF
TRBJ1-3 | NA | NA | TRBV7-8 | TGTGCCAGCAGCTTAGCTAGGGGGGGGGACTCTGGAAACACCATATATTTT | CASSLARGGDSGNTIYF
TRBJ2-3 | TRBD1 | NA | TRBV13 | TGTGCCAGCAGCGTAGGGACAGACCCCCAGCAGTATTTT | CASSVGTDPQQYF
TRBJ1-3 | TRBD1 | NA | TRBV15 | TGTGCCACCAGCACCGACAGGGGCCGAGGAAACACCATATATTTT | CATSTDRGRGNTIYF
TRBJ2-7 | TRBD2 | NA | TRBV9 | TGTGCCAGCAGCGCCGGGGCGGGGGGCTATGGCGAGCAGTACTTC | CASSAGAGGYGEQYF
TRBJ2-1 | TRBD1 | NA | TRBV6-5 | TGTGCCAGCAGTACTACAGGGGTAAATGAGCAGTTCTTC | CASSTTGVNEQFF
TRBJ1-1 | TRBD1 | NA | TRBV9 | TGTGCCAGCAGCTCCAGGACAGGGACTGAAGCTTTCTTT | CASSSRTGTEAFF
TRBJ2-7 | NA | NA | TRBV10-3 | TGTGCCATCAGTGAGTCGAAGGTTACACAGGACTCCTACGAGCAGTACTTC | CAISESKVTQDSYEQYF
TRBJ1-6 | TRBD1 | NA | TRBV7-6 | TGTGCCAGCAGCTTAGGGGGGACAGGAAATTCACCCCTCCACTTT | CASSLGGTGNSPLHF
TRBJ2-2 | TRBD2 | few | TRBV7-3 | TGTGCCAGCAGCTCCTCGTTAGGGCGGGGGGACACCGGGGAGCTGTTTTTT | CASSSSLGRGDTGELFF
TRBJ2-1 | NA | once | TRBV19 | TGTGCCAGTAGTATGGGGGGTTTCCTCGGGAATGAGCAGTTCTTC | CASSMGGFLGNEQFF
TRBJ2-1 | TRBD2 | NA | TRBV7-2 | TGTGCCAGCAGCCCCGGCCCGGGACTAGCTCATGAGCAGTTCTTC | CASSPGPGLAHEQFF
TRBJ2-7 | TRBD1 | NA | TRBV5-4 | TGTGCCAGCAGCTCGCGGGACAGGGGGCGAAAGGACTTC | CASSSRDRGRKDF
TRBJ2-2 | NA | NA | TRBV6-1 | TGTGCCAGCAGTGAAGCTCTAGTCCCGAGGGAGCTGTTTTTT | CASSEALVPRELFF
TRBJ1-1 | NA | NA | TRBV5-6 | TGTGCCAGCACCGGCACGACAGGGAACACTGAAGCTTTCTTT | CASTGTTGNTEAFF
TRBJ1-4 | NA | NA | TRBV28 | TGTGCCAGCAGTTCCTTTAGACAGGACCCTAATGAAAAACTGTTTTTT | CASSSFRQDPNEKLFF
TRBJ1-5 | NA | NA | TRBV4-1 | TGCGCCAGCAGCCACCTTGGCAGCAATCAGCCCCAGCATTTT | CASSHLGSNQPQHF
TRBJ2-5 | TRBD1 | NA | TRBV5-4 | TGTGCCAGCAGCTTGGCCGCAGGGGGCGCTTGGGTAGAGACCCAGTACTTC | CASSLAAGGAWVETQYF
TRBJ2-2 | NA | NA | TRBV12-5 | TGTGCTAGTGGTTTGGGTAGCGGGGAGCTGTTTTTT | CASGLGSGELFF
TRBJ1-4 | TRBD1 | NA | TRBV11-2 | TGTGCCAGCAGGAGGCACCGGACAGGGGAAAACGAAAAACTGTTTTTT | CASRRHRTGENEKLFF
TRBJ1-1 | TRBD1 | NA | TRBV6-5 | TGTGCCAGCACTGACAGGGGGCAGAAAGCTTTCTTT | CASTDRGQKAFF
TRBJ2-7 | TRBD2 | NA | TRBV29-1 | TGCAGCGTTGCCCCTAGCGGGAGGGGCTACGAGCAGTACTTC | CSVAPSGRGYEQYF
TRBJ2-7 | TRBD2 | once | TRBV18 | TGTGCCAGCTCACCTAGACTAGCGGTACTTTACGAGCAGTACTTC | CASSPRLAVLYEQYF
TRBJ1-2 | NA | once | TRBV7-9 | TGTGCCAGCAGCTTAGGAGTGACAGTCTATGGCTACACCTTC | CASSLGVTVYGYTF
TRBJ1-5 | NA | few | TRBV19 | TGTGCCAGTAGTTGGCAGGGCAATCAGCCCCAGCATTTT | CASSWQGNQPQHF
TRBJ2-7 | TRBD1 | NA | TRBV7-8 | TGTGCCAGCAGCCAACGACAGGGGACCCGGAGCTTC | CASSQRQGTRSF
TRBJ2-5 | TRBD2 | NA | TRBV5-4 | TGTGCCAGCAGCAACCCTAGCGGGGGCAGGGAGACCCAGTACTTC | CASSNPSGGRETQYF
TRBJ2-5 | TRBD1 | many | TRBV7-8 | TGTGCCAGCAGCGGAGGACAGGGGAGATCGGAGACCCAGTACTTC | CASSGGQGRSETQYF
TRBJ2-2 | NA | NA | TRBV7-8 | TGTGCCAGCAGCTTAGGCAGGGGCACCGGGGAGCTGTTTTTT | CASSLGRGTGELFF
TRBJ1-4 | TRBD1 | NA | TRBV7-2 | TGTGCCAGCAGCCCGCGACAGGGTATGGGGCTGTTTTTT | CASSPRQGMGLFF
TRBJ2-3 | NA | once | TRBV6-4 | TGTGCCAGCAGTACGTCTGGTCAGGGGCCAGATACGCAGTATTTT | CASSTSGQGPDTQYF
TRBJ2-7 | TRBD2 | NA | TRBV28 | TGTGCCAGCAGCCCTCAGACAGGACGAGGGACTAGCGGATCCTACGAGCAGTACTTC | CASSPQTGRGTSGSYEQYF
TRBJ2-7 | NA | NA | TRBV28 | TGTGCCAGCAGTTTAGCTGGAGGGGACGAGCAGTACTTC | CASSLAGGDEQYF
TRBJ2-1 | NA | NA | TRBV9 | TGTGCCAGCAGCGTAGCTTCGTGGCAGTCCTACAATGAGCAGTTCTTC | CASSVASWQSYNEQFF
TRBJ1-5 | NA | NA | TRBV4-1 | TGCGCCAGCAGCCAAGCCCCCATAGGGGGCAATCAGCCCCAGCATTTT | CASSQAPIGGNQPQHF